This TCR beta chain was identified in a study of T cells in Graves' hyperthyroidism and ophthalmopathy. Stability of Graves' hyperthyroidism was defined as absent ophthalmopathy progression within 18 months. In patients aged 18 to 65, hyperthyroidism was newly diagnosed, with duration under 2 months. V was clipped by 7 bases and J by 4 bases; unmatched bases: 12. The CDR3 runs to 15 residues. Authors of the study amplified TCR beta CDR3 regions from RNA transcripts. A first-round RT-PCR of the TCR CDR3 used the HTBI primer set. From the multiplex PCR reads, TCRdb called clonotypes with MiXCR, one entry per CDR3 protein. Among around 350,000 distinct CDR3 sequences listed, about 18% were seen once.

The sequenced material came from blood. The clonotype comes from a woman aged 18-29 years with Graves' hyperthyroidism. V is TRBV12-3 or TRBV12-4 and J is TRBJ2-5; 7 bases map to TRBD2. The CDR3 DNA follows: TGTGCCAGCACCCTTGTAGCGGGTGGCGGAGAGACCCAGTACTTC. It encodes CASTLVAGGGETQYF.